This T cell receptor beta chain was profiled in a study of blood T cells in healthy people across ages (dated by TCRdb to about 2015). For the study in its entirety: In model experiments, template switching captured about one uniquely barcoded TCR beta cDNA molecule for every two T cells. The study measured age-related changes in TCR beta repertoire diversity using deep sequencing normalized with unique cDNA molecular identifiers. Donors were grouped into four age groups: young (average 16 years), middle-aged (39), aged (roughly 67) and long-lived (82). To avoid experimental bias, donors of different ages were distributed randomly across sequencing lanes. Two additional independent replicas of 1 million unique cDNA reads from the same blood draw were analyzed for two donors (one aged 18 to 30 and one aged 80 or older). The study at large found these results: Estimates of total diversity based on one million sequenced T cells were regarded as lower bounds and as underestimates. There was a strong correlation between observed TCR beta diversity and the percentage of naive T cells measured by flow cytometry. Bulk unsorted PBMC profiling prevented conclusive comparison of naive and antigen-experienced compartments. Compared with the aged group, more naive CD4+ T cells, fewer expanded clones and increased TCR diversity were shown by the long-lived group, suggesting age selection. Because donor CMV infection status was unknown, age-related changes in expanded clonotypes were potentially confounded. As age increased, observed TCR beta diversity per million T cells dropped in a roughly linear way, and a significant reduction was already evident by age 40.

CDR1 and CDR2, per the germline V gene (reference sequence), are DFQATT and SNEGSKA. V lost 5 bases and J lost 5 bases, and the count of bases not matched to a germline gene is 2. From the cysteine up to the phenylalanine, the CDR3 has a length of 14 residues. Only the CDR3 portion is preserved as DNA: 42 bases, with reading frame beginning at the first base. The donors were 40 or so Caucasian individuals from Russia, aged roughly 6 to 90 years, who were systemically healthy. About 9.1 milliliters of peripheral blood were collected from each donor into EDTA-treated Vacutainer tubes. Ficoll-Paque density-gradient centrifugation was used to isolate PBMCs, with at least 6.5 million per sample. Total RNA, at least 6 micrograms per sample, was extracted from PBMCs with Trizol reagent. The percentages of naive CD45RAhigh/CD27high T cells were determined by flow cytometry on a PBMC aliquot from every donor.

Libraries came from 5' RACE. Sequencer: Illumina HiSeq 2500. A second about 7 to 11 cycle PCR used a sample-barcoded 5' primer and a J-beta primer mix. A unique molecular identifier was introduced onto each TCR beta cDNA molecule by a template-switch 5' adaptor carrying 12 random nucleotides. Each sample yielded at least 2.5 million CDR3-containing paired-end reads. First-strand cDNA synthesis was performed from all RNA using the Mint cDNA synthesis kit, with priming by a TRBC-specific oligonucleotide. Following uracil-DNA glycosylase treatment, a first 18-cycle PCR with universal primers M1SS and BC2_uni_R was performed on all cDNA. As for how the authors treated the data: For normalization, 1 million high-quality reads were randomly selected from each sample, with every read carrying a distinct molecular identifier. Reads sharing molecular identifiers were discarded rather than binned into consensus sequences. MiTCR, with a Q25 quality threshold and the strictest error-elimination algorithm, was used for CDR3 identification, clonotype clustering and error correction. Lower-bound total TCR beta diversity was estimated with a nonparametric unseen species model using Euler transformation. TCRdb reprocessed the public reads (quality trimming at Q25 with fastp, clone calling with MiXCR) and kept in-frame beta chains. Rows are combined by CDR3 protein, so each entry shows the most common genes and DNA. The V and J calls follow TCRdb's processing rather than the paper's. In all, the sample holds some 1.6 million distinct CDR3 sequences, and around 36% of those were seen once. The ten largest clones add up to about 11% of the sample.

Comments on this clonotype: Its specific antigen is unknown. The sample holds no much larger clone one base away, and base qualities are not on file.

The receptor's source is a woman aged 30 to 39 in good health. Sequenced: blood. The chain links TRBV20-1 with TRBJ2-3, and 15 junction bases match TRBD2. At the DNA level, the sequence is TGCAGTGCTGGGGGACTAGCGGGAGGAGATACGCAGTATTTT. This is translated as CSAGGLAGGDTQYF.